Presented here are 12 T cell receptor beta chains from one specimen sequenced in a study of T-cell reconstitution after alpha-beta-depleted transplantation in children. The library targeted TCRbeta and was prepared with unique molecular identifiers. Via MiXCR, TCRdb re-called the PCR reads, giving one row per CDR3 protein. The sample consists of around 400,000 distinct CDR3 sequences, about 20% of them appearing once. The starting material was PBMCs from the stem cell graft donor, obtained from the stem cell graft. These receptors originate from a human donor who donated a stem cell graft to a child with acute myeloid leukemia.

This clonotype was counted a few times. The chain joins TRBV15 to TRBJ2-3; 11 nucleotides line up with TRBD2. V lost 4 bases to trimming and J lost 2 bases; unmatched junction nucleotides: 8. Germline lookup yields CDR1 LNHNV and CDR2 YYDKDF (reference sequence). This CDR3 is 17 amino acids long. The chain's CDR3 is CATSKRTSGFVTDTQYF. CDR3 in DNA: TGTGCCACCAGCAAGAGGACTAGCGGGTTTGTCACAGATACGCAGTATTTT.

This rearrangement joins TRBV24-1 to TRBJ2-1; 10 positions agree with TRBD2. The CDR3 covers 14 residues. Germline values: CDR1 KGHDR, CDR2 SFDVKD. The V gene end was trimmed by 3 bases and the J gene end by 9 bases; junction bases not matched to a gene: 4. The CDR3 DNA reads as TGTGCCACCAGTGATCCCGGGACTAGCGCTGAGCAGTTCTTC. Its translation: CATSDPGTSAEQFF.

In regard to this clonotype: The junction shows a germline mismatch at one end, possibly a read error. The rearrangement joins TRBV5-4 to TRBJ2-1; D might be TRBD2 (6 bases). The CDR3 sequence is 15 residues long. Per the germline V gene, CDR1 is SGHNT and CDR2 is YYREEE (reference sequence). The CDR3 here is CASSRDSSSYNERFF. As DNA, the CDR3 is TGTGCCAGCAGCCGGGACTCCAGCTCCTACAATGAGCGGTTCTTC.

CDR3 DNA sequence: TGTGCCAGCAGTTCCCACGTGGGAGGGAGGAGCGATGAGCAGTTCTTC. Translating it yields CASSSHVGGRSDEQFF. The V and J genes are TRBV28 and TRBJ2-1; 7 bases map to TRBD2. Unmatched junction bases numbered 14, after V lost 4 bases and J lost 8 bases. CDR1 is MDHEN, CDR2 SYDVKM, per germline. The CDR3 sequence is 16 residues long.

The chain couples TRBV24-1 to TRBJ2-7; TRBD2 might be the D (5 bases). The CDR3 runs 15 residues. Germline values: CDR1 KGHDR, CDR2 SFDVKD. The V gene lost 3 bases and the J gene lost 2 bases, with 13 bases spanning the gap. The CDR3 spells CATSDTASGTYEQYF. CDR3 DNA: TGTGCCACCAGTGATACCGCCAGCGGAACCTACGAGCAGTACTTC.

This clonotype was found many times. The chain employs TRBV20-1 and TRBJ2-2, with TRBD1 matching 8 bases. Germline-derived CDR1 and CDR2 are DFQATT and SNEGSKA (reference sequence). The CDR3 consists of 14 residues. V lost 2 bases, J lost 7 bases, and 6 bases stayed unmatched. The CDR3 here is CSARLSGGHGELFF. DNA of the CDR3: TGCAGTGCTAGACTTTCAGGGGGCCACGGGGAGCTGTTTTTT.

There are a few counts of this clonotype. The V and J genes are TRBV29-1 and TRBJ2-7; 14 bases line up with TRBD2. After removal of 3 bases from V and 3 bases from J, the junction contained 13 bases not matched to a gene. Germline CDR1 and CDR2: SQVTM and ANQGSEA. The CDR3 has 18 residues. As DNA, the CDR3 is TGCAGCGTTGAGTTGGGGGGACTAGCGGGAGTTGGGCTCTACGAGCAGTACTTC. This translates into CSVELGGLAGVGLYEQYF.

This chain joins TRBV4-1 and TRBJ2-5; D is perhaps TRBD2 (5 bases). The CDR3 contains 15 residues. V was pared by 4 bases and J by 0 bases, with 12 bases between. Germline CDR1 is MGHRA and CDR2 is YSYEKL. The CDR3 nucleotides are TGCGCCAGCAGCCCGGGGTGGGGAGACCAAGAGACCCAGTACTTC. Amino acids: CASSPGWGDQETQYF.

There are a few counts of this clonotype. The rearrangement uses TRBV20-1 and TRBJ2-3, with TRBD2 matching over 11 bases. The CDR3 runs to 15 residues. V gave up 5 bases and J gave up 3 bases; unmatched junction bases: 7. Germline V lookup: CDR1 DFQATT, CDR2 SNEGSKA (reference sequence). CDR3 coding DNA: TGCAGTGCTTTTAGCGGGAGGGCCGGTACAGATACGCAGTATTTT. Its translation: CSAFSGRAGTDTQYF.

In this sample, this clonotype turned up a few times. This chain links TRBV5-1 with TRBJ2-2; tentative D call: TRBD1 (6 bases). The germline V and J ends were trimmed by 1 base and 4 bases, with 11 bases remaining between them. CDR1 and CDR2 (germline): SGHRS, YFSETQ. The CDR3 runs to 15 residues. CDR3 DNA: TGCGCCAGCAGCTTGCCTGGGACAACCACCGGGGAGCTGTTTTTT. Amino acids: CASSLPGTTTGELFF.

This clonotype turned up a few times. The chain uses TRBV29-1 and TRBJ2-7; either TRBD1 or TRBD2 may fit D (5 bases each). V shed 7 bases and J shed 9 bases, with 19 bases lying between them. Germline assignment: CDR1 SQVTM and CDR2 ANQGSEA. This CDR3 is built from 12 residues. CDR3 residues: CSAAGTTLRQYF. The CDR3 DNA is TGCAGCGCCGCCGGGACGACCCTTCGGCAGTACTTC.

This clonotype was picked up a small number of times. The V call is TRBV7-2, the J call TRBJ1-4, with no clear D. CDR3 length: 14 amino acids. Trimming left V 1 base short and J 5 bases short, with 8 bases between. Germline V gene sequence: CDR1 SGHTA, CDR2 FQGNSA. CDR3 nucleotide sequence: TGTGCCAGCAGCTTAGACAGATGGAATGAAAAACTGTTTTTT. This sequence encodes CASSLDRWNEKLFF.